The following is a T cell receptor beta chain sequence with its context. The sample is drawn from a study of blood T cell repertoires in COVID-19. On the study more broadly: Specimens from acute and convalescent COVID-19 originated in the United States, Italy and Spain.

Some clones are missing from TCRdb's copy, which holds only in-frame ones; the method was immunoSEQ multiplex PCR. The repertoire includes 250,000 or so clones, 80% to 90% of them detected once, and around 2.6% sits in the top ten. This receptor was identified in a woman in her twenties or thirties with acute COVID-19. The specimen was PBMCs or T cells enriched from blood (not recorded which).

The CDR3 loop is CASRSRGGYGYTF. As DNA, the CDR3 is TGTGCCAGCAGGTCCCGGGGGGGCTATGGCTACACCTTC. The V and J genes are TRBV5-4 and TRBJ1-2, with D perhaps matching TRBD1 (5 bases). CDR1 and CDR2 (germline): SGHNT, YYREEE (reference sequence). Trimming shortened V by 5 bases and J by 4 bases, and 12 bases separated the two germline ends. There are 13 residues in the CDR3.